One and the same sample provided the 27 T cell receptor beta chains below, sequenced in a study of blood T cell repertoires in COVID-19. Clones were read by immunoSEQ multiplex PCR, and TCRdb kept only the in-frame ones, dropping some. This table holds about 300,000 clones, about nine tenths found once. The sample comprised peripheral blood. Every receptor here comes from a woman aged 45-65 years with COVID-19, enrolled during active disease.

V usage is TRBV6-6 and J usage is TRBJ2-1, with D tentatively TRBD2 (6 bases). The germline V and J ends were trimmed by 5 bases and 2 bases, with 16 bases remaining between them. Germline values: CDR1 MNHNY, CDR2 SVGAGI (reference sequence). CDR3 length: 16 amino acids. CDR3 nucleotide sequence: TGTGCCAGCAGTCCAGGGAGCGGGTTCGCCTACAATGAGCAGTTCTTC. As protein: CASSPGSGFAYNEQFF.

This clone appeared a few times. In the same sample, other DNA sequences code for this CDR3. The rearrangement joins TRBV6-4 to TRBJ2-3; TRBD1 aligns across 9 bases. The CDR3 consists of 14 residues. Per germline, CDR1 MRHNA and CDR2 SNTAGT. Unmatched junction bases numbered 1, after V lost 0 bases and J lost 6 bases. The CDR3 here is CASSDSQGADTQYF. In DNA form, the CDR3 reads TGTGCCAGCAGTGACTCACAGGGGGCGGATACGCAGTATTTT.

The J gene is TRBJ1-2, the V gene TRBV10-1; TRBD1 matches 8 bases. This CDR3 region has 13 residues. Losses at the gene ends were 6 bases for V and 2 bases for J; bases not matched to a gene: 2. Germline-derived CDR1 and CDR2 are WNHNN and SYGVQD (reference sequence). CDR3 coding DNA: TGCGCCAGCAGCCGGACAGGGAACTATGGCTACACCTTC. It yields the protein CASSRTGNYGYTF.

The rearrangement joins TRBV27 to TRBJ2-3; the D gene is possibly TRBD1 (5 bases). CDR1 and CDR2 from the germline V gene are MNHEY and SMNVEV (reference sequence). The CDR3 loop spans 14 amino acids. V was pared by 4 bases and J by 6 bases, with 14 bases between. The CDR3 coding sequence is TGTGCCAGCAGTTCCACGACAGTCCCGGATACGCAGTATTTT. It codes for CASSSTTVPDTQYF.

The gene calls are TRBV6-5 and TRBJ2-7; TRBD1 matches at 10 bases. Germline trimming cut 6 bases from V and 5 bases from J; bases unmatched to any gene: 7. The CDR3 has 14 amino acids. The germline V gene encodes CDR1 MNHEY and CDR2 SVGAGI. CDR3 DNA sequence: TGTGCCAGCAGCCGCGGACAGGGGGGGAACGAGCAGTACTTC. It specifies CASSRGQGGNEQYF.

V and J are TRBV7-2 and TRBJ1-2; D unclear. With 1 base removed from V and 0 bases from J, the gap between germline ends came to 6 bases. CDR3 length: 14 amino acids. Germline V CDR1 and CDR2: SGHTA, FQGNSA. The CDR3 DNA reads TGTGCCAGCAGCTTAGGCAGGACTAACTATGGCTACACCTTC. This encodes CASSLGRTNYGYTF. Based on the CDR3 plus reference TRBV7-2 and TRBJ1-2, the full variable domain is GAGVSQSPSNKVTEKGKDVELRCDPISGHTALYWYRQSLGQGLEFLIYFQGNSAPDKSGLPSDRFSAERTGGSVSTLTIQRTQQEDSAVYLCASSLGRTNYGYTFGSGTRLTVV.

J is TRBJ2-1 and V is TRBV19, with TRBD1 as a possible D gene (5 bases). There are 14 residues in the CDR3. The ends were cut back, 6 bases at V and 5 bases at J, with 14 bases in the middle. Germline values: CDR1 LNHDA, CDR2 SQIVND (reference sequence). The CDR3 spells CASSPDRQNNEQFF. The DNA of the CDR3 is TGTGCCAGTAGCCCCGACCGACAGAACAATGAGCAGTTCTTC.

The chain carries TRBV5-1 and TRBJ2-1, with 7 nucleotides matching TRBD2. Unmatched junction bases numbered 10, after V lost 4 bases and J lost 0 bases. The CDR3 totals 17 residues. The germline gives CDR1 SGHRS, CDR2 YFSETQ. Written as DNA, the CDR3 is TGCGCCAGCAGCGTGGCCCGGAGCGGGGTCTCCTACAATGAGCAGTTCTTC. Protein: CASSVARSGVSYNEQFF.

V and J are TRBV6-2 or TRBV6-3 and TRBJ1-2, with 9 bases lining up with TRBD1. V dropped 5 bases and J dropped 6; count of bases not matched to a gene: 10. The V gene's germline CDR1 is MNHEY and CDR2 SVGEGT. The CDR3 consists of 15 residues. The CDR3 protein is CASSGRPRTGDGYTF. The CDR3 DNA reads TGTGCCAGCAGTGGCCGCCCACGGACAGGGGATGGCTACACCTTC.

The chain joins TRBV5-8 to TRBJ2-5; 10 bases fit TRBD1. V trimming: 5 bases; J trimming: 5 bases; junction bases outside the gene matches: 9. CDR3 length equals 15 residues. Germline V gene data show CDR1 as SGHTS and CDR2 as YDEGEE. CDR3 residues: CASRSGTGVYETQYF. DNA for the CDR3: TGTGCCAGCAGGTCCGGGACAGGGGTTTACGAGACCCAGTACTTC.

The chain couples TRBV5-1 to TRBJ1-1; possible D gene TRBD1, 5 bases. Per germline, CDR1 SGHRS and CDR2 YFSETQ. V lost 0 bases, J lost 7 bases, and 10 bases lay in between. The CDR3 sequence is 13 residues long. CDR3 DNA: TGCGCCAGCAGCTTGGAGCGGGGGGATGAAGCTTTCTTT. Translation: CASSLERGDEAFF.

The chain uses TRBV19 and TRBJ2-3; a possible D gene is TRBD2 (5 bases). This CDR3 is built from 17 residues. Germline V gene data show CDR1 as LNHDA and CDR2 as SQIVND (reference sequence). V was shortened by 0 bases and J by 1 base, with 14 bases between the two germline ends. This CDR3 is CASSIEGRGGGTDTQYF. The DNA for the CDR3 is TGTGCCAGTAGTATAGAAGGCCGGGGTGGAGGCACAGATACGCAGTATTTT. Looking up the rest from reference TRBV19 and TRBJ2-3 gives the full variable domain: DGGITQSPKYLFRKEGQNVTLSCEQNLNHDAMYWYRQDPGQGLRLIYYSQIVNDFQKGDIAEGYSVSREKKESFPLTVTSAQKNPTAFYLCASSIEGRGGGTDTQYFGPGTRLTVL.

This chain links TRBV18 with TRBJ1-1, with 9 bases that match TRBD1. This CDR3 is built from 12 residues. From germline, CDR1 is KGHSH and CDR2 LQKENI. With V trimmed by 5 bases and J by 8 bases, 3 bases remained unmatched. The CDR3 DNA sequence: TGTGCCAGCTCAGGGACAGGGTCAGAAGCTTTCTTT. Protein: CASSGTGSEAFF.

V usage is TRBV6-4 and J usage is TRBJ1-2; 9 bases align to TRBD1. The ends lost 5 bases at V and 7 bases at J; junction bases unmatched: 8. CDR1 and CDR2 from the germline V gene are MRHNA and SNTAGT. The CDR3 runs 14 residues. Here the CDR3 DNA reads TGTGCCAGCAGTCCCGGCGCGGGACAGGGTGGCTACACCTTC. Its translation: CASSPGAGQGGYTF.

This clone was recorded a few times. The rearrangement joins TRBV7-8 to TRBJ1-4; TRBD1 matches 10 bases. Germline CDR1 SGHVS, CDR2 FQNEAQ. The CDR3 is 14 amino acids. After removal of 5 bases from V and 8 bases from J, the junction contained 5 bases not matched to a gene. This chain's CDR3 is CASSEDRGREKLFF. CDR3 nucleotide sequence: TGTGCCAGCAGCGAAGACAGGGGGCGGGAAAAACTGTTTTTT.

V is TRBV13 and J is TRBJ2-5; 7 bases are a match to TRBD1. This CDR3 spans 15 amino acids. The germline CDR1 and CDR2 sequences are PRHDT and FYEKMQ (reference sequence). The trim removed 5 bases at V and 1 base at J, leaving 7 bases unmatched. The CDR3 nucleotides are TGTGCCAGCAGCCAGACAGGGCGCCTCCAAGAGACCCAGTACTTC. Amino acid sequence: CASSQTGRLQETQYF.

This clone appeared a single time. The V and J genes are TRBV25-1 and TRBJ1-2; the D is unclear. Looked up from germline, CDR1 is MGHDK and CDR2 is SYGVNS. This CDR3 has 14 amino acids. The V end was cut by 6 bases, the J end by 8 bases, with 19 bases between. The CDR3 sequence is CASSPYGLNWGYTF. CDR3 bases: TGTGCCAGCAGCCCCTATGGGCTAAACTGGGGCTACACCTTC.

DNA for the CDR3: TGTGCCAGCAGGTGGCTAGTGCCCTATGGCTACACCTTC. Translating gives CASRWLVPYGYTF. The rearrangement joins TRBV7-2 to TRBJ1-2; D remains ambiguous. Trimming left V 6 bases short and J 4 bases short, with 12 bases between. The CDR3 consists of 13 residues. The V gene's germline CDR1 is SGHTA and CDR2 FQGNSA. The variable domain in full, completed from reference TRBV7-2 and TRBJ1-2, reads GAGVSQSPSNKVTEKGKDVELRCDPISGHTALYWYRQSLGQGLEFLIYFQGNSAPDKSGLPSDRFSAERTGGSVSTLTIQRTQQEDSAVYLCASRWLVPYGYTFGSGTRLTVV.

The J gene is TRBJ2-1, the V gene TRBV4-2; 13 bases agree with TRBD2. Germline values: CDR1 LGHNA, CDR2 YNFKEQ. The CDR3 has 16 amino acids. Trimming cost V 4 bases and J 6 bases; bases outside gene matches: 6. This chain's CDR3 is CASSPPGTSGTNEQFF. DNA of the CDR3: TGTGCCAGCAGCCCCCCCGGGACTAGCGGGACCAATGAGCAGTTCTTC.

The chain recombines TRBV24-1 with TRBJ2-3, with 7 positions matching TRBD2. Germline V gene sequence: CDR1 KGHDR, CDR2 SFDVKD. V was pared by 5 bases and J by 4 bases, with 2 bases of the junction left unmatched. CDR3 length: 13 amino acids. The CDR3 DNA reads as TGTGCCACCAGTGCTAGCGGACCAGATACGCAGTATTTT. Protein: CATSASGPDTQYF.

This clone has only one observation. The rearrangement uses TRBV9 and TRBJ1-2; 8 positions agree with TRBD1. Germline CDR1 reads SGDLS; CDR2 reads YYNGEE. The CDR3 is 14 residues long. The trim removed 6 bases at V and 4 bases at J, leaving 8 bases unmatched. The CDR3 here is CASTFGTGSYGYTF. DNA of the CDR3: TGTGCCAGCACCTTCGGGACAGGATCCTATGGCTACACCTTC.

The rearrangement links TRBV25-1 to TRBJ2-7; TRBD2 matches 9 bases. Germline CDR1 MGHDK, CDR2 SYGVNS. CDR3 length: 15 amino acids. The V segment lost 3 bases and the J segment 5 bases; nucleotides outside the gene matches: 8. The CDR3 reads CASSDRAGGVHEQYF. The CDR3 DNA sequence: TGTGCCAGCAGTGACCGAGCGGGAGGAGTCCACGAGCAGTACTTC.

The J gene is TRBJ2-3, the V gene TRBV27, with D hard to call. The CDR3 loop spans 13 amino acids. Germline V gives CDR1 MNHEY, CDR2 SMNVEV (reference sequence). V was pared by 4 bases and J by 7 bases, with 12 bases between. The CDR3 DNA reads TGTGCCAGCAGTTCAGTCTCACCCTATACGCAGTATTTT. Translating gives CASSSVSPYTQYF.

This clone appeared once. V is TRBV5-1 and J is TRBJ2-3; D is ambiguous. Trimming pared 1 base from V and 0 bases from J, leaving 9 bases between. Germline V gene lookup returns CDR1 SGHRS and CDR2 YFSETQ. The CDR3 is made up of 15 amino acids. Here the CDR3 DNA reads TGCGCCAGCAGCTTGCGGTACCGCAGCACAGATACGCAGTATTTT. The encoded protein is CASSLRYRSTDTQYF.

The V gene is TRBV6-5, the J gene TRBJ1-5; 8 nucleotides line up with TRBD1. Germline lookup yields CDR1 MNHEY and CDR2 SVGAGI. The CDR3 has 15 amino acids. The ends lost 6 bases at V and 2 bases at J; junction bases unmatched: 6. CDR3 loop: CASSPDRGGNQPQHF. The CDR3 DNA sequence: TGTGCCAGCAGCCCAGACAGGGGTGGCAATCAGCCCCAGCATTTT.

The rearrangement joins TRBV15 to TRBJ1-1; 9 bases are a match to TRBD1. The CDR3 has 17 amino acids. Germline CDR1 and CDR2: LNHNV and YYDKDF (reference sequence). Losses at the gene ends were 1 base for V and 1 base for J; bases not matched to a gene: 7. The CDR3: CATSRGDRGERNTEAFF. The CDR3 DNA is TGTGCCACCAGCAGAGGAGACAGGGGGGAGCGGAACACTGAAGCTTTCTTT.

V gene TRBV5-4 combines with J gene TRBJ2-7; 9 bases agree with TRBD1. Germline V gene sequence: CDR1 SGHNT, CDR2 YYREEE (reference sequence). V lost 3 bases and J lost 6; bases outside the gene matches: 13. The CDR3 consists of 16 residues. The CDR3 reads CASSWTSGQGQGEQYF. As DNA, the CDR3 is TGTGCCAGCAGCTGGACGTCGGGACAGGGTCAAGGCGAGCAGTACTTC.